These 3 T cell receptor beta chains were all obtained from the same sample, sequenced in a study of CD8 T cells in Susac syndrome (dated by TCRdb to about 2019). Library creation used the immunoSEQ multiplex PCR assay. RNA was extracted with the RNeasy kit and roughly 0.5 to 1 ug was reverse transcribed using random hexamers. TCRdb reran the public reads through fastp at Q25 and MiXCR, keeping productive beta chains. A single entry per CDR3 protein holds the most common genes and DNA from its merged rows. The sample profile shows approximately 190,000 distinct CDR3 sequences; roughly 95% of them were found once. The ten largest account for roughly 0.094% of the sample. The sample consisted of CD4+ T cells from PBMCs. These receptors were obtained from a human donor with multiple sclerosis.

The chain links TRBV24-1 to TRBJ1-1, with D hard to call. V lost 0 bases and J 8 bases, leaving 6 bases between the germline ends. The CDR3 is 12 residues long. Germline V gene sequence: CDR1 KGHDR, CDR2 SFDVKD. The CDR3 coding sequence is TGTGCCACCAGTGATTTGTTCGGGGAAGCTTTCTTT. It translates to CATSDLFGEAFF.

The chain couples TRBV20-1 to TRBJ2-3; D gene unclear. The CDR3 loop spans 13 amino acids. Germline V gene lookup returns CDR1 DFQATT and CDR2 SNEGSKA (reference sequence). V was shortened by 3 bases and J by 6 bases, with 13 bases between the two germline ends. CDR3 in DNA: TGCAGTGCTAGGGCAACAGAACCCGATACGCAGTATTTT. Protein sequence: CSARATEPDTQYF.

The V and J genes are TRBV20-1 and TRBJ2-7; TRBD2 matches at 7 bases. Germline CDR1 DFQATT, CDR2 SNEGSKA (reference sequence). This CDR3 is built from 15 residues. Trimming at V came to 2 bases and at J to 4 bases, leaving 11 bases not matched to a gene. The DNA of the CDR3 is TGCAGTGCTAGACCAAGGGGCGGGAGCTGGTACGAGCAGTACTTC. It is translated as CSARPRGGSWYEQYF.